This T cell receptor beta chain was sequenced for a study of tumor T cells in aggressive B-cell lymphoma (dated by TCRdb to 2016 to 2017). Library prep was done by the immunoSEQ multiplex PCR assay. TCRdb provides this immuneACCESS table in a form limited to in-frame rearrangements. Some clones are lacking; in checked studies, under half of them reflect an unresolved V gene, and why the rest are absent is not known. This sample lists about 4,600 clones; 81% were detected once. Roughly 4.8% of the sample comes from the top ten. Details on this clone: It lacks a known antigen. No base-level quality is on record; no much larger clone is a single base apart.

This sequence originates from an adult with diffuse large B cell lymphoma. Sequencing was done on a sample of tumor tissue.

The nucleotides are TGCAGCGTTGGGGGACAGGTTACTAACTATGGCTACACCTTC. Translated, this is CSVGGQVTNYGYTF. The V and J genes are TRBV29-1 and TRBJ1-2, and 8 junctional nucleotides match TRBD1. Including the terminal cysteine and phenylalanine, the CDR3 comprises 14 residues. Only the CDR3 region is kept as DNA, spanning 42 bases read in frame from base 1. Ends trimmed: V by 4 bases, J by 0 bases; bases unmatched to a gene: 4. Taken from the germline V gene, the CDR1 and CDR2 loops are SQVTM and ANQGSEA.